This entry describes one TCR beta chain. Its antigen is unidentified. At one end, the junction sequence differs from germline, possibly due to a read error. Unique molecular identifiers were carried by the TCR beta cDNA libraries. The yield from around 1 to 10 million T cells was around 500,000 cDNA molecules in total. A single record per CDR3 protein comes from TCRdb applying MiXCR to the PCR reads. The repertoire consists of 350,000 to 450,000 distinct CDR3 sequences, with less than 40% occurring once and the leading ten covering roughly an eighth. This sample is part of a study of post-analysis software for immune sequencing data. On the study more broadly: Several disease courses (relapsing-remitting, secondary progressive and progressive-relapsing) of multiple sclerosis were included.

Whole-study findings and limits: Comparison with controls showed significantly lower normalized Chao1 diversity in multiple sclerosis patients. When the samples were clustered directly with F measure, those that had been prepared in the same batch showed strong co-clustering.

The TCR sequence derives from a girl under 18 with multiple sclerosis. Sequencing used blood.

Here the CDR3 DNA reads TGTGCCGGCAGTTTAGTAGCGGTTCAAGAGACCCAGTACTTC. Translation gives CAGSLVAVQETQYF. The chain recombines TRBV12-3 or TRBV12-4 with TRBJ2-5; tentatively, D is TRBD2 (6 bases). The CDR3 totals 14 residues.